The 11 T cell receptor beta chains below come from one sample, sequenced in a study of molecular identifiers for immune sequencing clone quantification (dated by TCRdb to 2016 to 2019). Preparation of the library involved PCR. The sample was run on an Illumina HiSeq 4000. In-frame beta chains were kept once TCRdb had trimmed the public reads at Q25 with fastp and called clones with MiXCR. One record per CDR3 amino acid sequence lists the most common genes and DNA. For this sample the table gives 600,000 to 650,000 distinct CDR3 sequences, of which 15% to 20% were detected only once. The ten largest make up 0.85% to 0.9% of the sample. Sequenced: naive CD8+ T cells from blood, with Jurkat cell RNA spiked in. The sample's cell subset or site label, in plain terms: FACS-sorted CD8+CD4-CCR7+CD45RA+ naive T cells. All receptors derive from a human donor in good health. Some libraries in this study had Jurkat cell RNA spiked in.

CDR3 region: CASSYADYAGAGGDTQYF. CDR3 coding DNA: TGTGCCAGCAGTTACGCGGACTATGCGGGAGCGGGGGGTGATACGCAGTATTTT. This chain connects TRBV6-2 or TRBV6-3 to TRBJ2-3, with TRBD2 matching over 9 bases. The CDR3 sequence is 18 residues long. Germline CDR1 reads MNHEY; CDR2 reads SVGEGT. Trimming at V came to 2 bases and at J to 6 bases, leaving 15 bases not matched to a gene.

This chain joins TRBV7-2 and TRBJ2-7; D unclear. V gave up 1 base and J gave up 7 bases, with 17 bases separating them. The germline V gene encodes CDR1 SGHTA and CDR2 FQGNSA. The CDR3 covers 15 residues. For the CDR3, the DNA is TGTGCCAGCAGCTTAGATTCCCGATTATTGGGGGAGCAGTACTTC. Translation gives CASSLDSRLLGEQYF.

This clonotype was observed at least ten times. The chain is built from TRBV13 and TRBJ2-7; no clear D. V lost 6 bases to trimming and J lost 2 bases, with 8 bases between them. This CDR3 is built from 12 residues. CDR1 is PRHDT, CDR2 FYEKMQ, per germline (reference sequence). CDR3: CASSPAPYEQYF. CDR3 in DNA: TGTGCCAGCAGTCCCGCCCCCTACGAGCAGTACTTC.

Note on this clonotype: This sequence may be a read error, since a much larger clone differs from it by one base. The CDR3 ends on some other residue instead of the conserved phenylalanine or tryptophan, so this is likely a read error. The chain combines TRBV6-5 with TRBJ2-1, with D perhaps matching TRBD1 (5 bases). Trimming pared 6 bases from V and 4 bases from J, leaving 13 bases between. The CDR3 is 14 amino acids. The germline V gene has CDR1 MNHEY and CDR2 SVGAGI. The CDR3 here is CASSIRTNYNEQFY. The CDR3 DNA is TGTGCCAGCAGCATCCGGACAAATTACAATGAGCAGTTCTAC.

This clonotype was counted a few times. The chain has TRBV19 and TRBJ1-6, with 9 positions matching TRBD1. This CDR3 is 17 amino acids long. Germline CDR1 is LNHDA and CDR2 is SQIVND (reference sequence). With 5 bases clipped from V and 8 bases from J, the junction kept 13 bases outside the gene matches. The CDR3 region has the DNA TGTGCCAGTAGTGACTTCCCGGGACAGGGTATTGATTCACCCCTCCACTTT. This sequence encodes CASSDFPGQGIDSPLHF.

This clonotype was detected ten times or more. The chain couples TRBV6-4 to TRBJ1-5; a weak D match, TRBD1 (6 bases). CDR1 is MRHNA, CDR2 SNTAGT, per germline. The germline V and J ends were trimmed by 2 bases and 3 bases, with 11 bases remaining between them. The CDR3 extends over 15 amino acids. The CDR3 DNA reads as TGTGCCAGCAGTGACCCTAGACAGGACAATCAGCCCCAGCATTTT. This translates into CASSDPRQDNQPQHF.

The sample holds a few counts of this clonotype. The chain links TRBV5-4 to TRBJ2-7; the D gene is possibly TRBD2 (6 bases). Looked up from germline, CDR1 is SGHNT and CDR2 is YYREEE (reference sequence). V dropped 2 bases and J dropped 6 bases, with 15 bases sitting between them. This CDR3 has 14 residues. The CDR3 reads CASSFLGGKGEQYF. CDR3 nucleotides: TGTGCCAGCAGCTTCTTGGGGGGAAAAGGCGAGCAGTACTTC.

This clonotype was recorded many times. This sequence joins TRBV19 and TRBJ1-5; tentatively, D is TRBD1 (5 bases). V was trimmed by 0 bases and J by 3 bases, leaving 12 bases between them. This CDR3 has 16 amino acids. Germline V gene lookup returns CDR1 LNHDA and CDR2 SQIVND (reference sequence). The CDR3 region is CASSIDPRDLNQPQHF. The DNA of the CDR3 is TGTGCCAGTAGTATAGATCCCCGGGACCTCAATCAGCCCCAGCATTTT.

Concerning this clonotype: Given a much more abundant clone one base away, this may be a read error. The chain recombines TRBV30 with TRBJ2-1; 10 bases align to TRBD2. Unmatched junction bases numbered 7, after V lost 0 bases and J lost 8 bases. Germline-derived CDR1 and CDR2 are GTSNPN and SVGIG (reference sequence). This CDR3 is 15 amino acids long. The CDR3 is CAWSVGASGSDEQFF. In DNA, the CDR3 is TGTGCCTGGAGTGTTGGGGCTAGCGGGAGTGATGAGCAGTTCTTC. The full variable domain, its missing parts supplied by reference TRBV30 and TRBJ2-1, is SQTIHQWPATLVQPVGSPLSLECTVEGTSNPNLYWYRQAAGRGLQLLFYSVGIGQISSEVPQNLSASRPQDRQFILSSKKLLLSDSGFYLCAWSVGASGSDEQFFGPGTRLTVL.

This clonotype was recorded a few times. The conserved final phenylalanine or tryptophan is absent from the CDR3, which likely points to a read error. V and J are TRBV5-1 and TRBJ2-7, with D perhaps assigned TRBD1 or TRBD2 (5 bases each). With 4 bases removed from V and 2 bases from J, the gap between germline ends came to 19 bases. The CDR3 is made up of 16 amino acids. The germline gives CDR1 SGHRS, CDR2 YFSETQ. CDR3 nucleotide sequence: TGCGCCAGCAGCACCTTAACAAGGGACCCCACCTACGAGCAGTACTCC. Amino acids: CASSTLTRDPTYEQYS.

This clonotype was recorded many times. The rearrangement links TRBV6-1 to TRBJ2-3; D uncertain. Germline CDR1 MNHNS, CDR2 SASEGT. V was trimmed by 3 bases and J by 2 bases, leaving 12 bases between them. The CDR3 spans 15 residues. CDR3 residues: CASSDFRQTTDTQYF. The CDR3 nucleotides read TGTGCCAGCAGTGATTTTAGACAAACCACAGATACGCAGTATTTT.